One sample yielded the 28 T cell receptor beta chains listed below, sequenced in a study of cytomegalovirus exposure and HLA in healthy donors. The PCR was carried out with 60 Vbeta primers and 13 Jbeta primers. TCRdb's table, derived via immunoSEQ multiplex PCR, lists solely in-frame clones and lacks some. The table records some 130,000 clones, about 70% of them present only once. The source material was PBMCs. These TCRs come from a man between 40 and 49 years old in good health and CMV-seronegative.

The V and J genes are TRBV30 and TRBJ1-6; D is unclear. The CDR3 is made up of 15 amino acids. The ends were cut back, 4 bases at V and 7 bases at J, with 17 bases in the middle. CDR1 is GTSNPN and CDR2 is SVGIG in the germline V gene (reference sequence). As DNA, the CDR3 is TGTGCCTGGATCCCCCTCGGGGATCAGAATTCACCCCTCCACTTT. It yields the protein CAWIPLGDQNSPLHF.

The gene calls are TRBV6-1 and TRBJ2-1; 7 bases line up with TRBD1. Per the germline V gene, CDR1 is MNHNS and CDR2 is SASEGT. The CDR3 extends over 15 amino acids. The V gene end was trimmed by 2 bases and the J gene end by 5 bases; junction bases not matched to a gene: 6. Here the CDR3 DNA reads TGTGCCAGCAGTGAAATCGACAGGGATGACAATGAGCAGTTCTTC. Encoded protein: CASSEIDRDDNEQFF.

This chain connects TRBV4-2 to TRBJ2-5; D uncertain. The V gene's germline CDR1 is LGHNA and CDR2 YNFKEQ. The CDR3 is 15 amino acids. The V end was cut by 0 bases, the J end by 1 base, with 9 bases between. The chain's CDR3 is CASSQDGQAQETQYF. The DNA for the CDR3 is TGTGCCAGCAGCCAAGATGGTCAGGCCCAAGAGACCCAGTACTTC.

The genes are TRBV19 and TRBJ2-1, with 8 bases lining up with TRBD2. V shed 7 bases, J shed 12 bases, and the junction held 17 bases outside the gene matches. CDR1 is LNHDA and CDR2 is SQIVND in the germline V gene (reference sequence). CDR3 length equals 15 residues. The CDR3: CASIGVGSGKLAQFF. In DNA, the CDR3 is TGTGCCAGTATTGGGGTAGGTAGCGGGAAATTAGCGCAGTTCTTC. The full variable domain, completed using reference TRBV19 and TRBJ2-1, is DGGITQSPKYLFRKEGQNVTLSCEQNLNHDAMYWYRQDPGQGLRLIYYSQIVNDFQKGDIAEGYSVSREKKESFPLTVTSAQKNPTAFYLCASIGVGSGKLAQFFGPGTRLTVL.

CDR3 in DNA: TGTGCCAGCAGCCCCGGACTATCCACAGATACGCAGTATTTT. Translated, it gives CASSPGLSTDTQYF. The V gene is TRBV7-9, the J gene TRBJ2-3; tentative D call: TRBD2 (6 bases). This CDR3 contains 14 residues. In germline, CDR1 is SEHNR, CDR2 FQNEAQ (reference sequence). V was cut by 5 bases and J by 2 bases, with 11 bases left in between.

The CDR3 sequence is CASSGGTSGTKTQYF. The DNA of the CDR3 is TGCGCCAGCAGCGGAGGGACTAGTGGGACCAAGACCCAGTACTTC. The gene calls are TRBV5-1 and TRBJ2-5; 8 bases agree with TRBD2. Germline V lookup: CDR1 SGHRS, CDR2 YFSETQ. The CDR3 length is 15 residues. The V gene end was trimmed by 4 bases and the J gene end by 6 bases; junction bases not matched to a gene: 11.

This clone was counted a few times. The chain combines TRBV5-1 with TRBJ2-5; tentative D call: TRBD2 (5 bases). Germline V gives CDR1 SGHRS, CDR2 YFSETQ. This CDR3 is built from 16 residues. V dropped 3 bases and J dropped 0 bases, with 15 bases sitting between them. The CDR3 spells CASSWGAGGYQETQYF. The CDR3 DNA follows: TGCGCCAGCAGCTGGGGAGCCGGCGGGTACCAAGAGACCCAGTACTTC. Full variable domain (missing parts from reference TRBV5-1 and TRBJ2-5): KAGVTQTPRYLIKTRGQQVTLSCSPISGHRSVSWYQQTPGQGLQFLFEYFSETQRNKGNFPGRFSGRQFSNSRSEMNVSTLELGDSALYLCASSWGAGGYQETQYFGPGTRLLVL.

The chain couples TRBV27 to TRBJ1-2; weak D call: TRBD1 (5 bases). Per germline, CDR1 MNHEY and CDR2 SMNVEV (reference sequence). The CDR3 sequence is 17 residues long. V lost 3 bases and J 0 bases, leaving 17 bases between the germline ends. CDR3 protein: CASSFRQGYFTNYGYTF. In DNA form, the CDR3 reads TGTGCCAGCAGTTTTCGGCAGGGCTACTTTACTAACTATGGCTACACCTTC.

The chain is built from TRBV11-3 and TRBJ2-7; D possibly corresponds to TRBD1 (5 bases). The germline CDR1 and CDR2 sequences are SGHNT and YENEEA. Between the trimmed V and J ends, which lost 8 bases and 5 bases, there was a span of 22 bases. The CDR3 runs to 15 residues. This CDR3 reads CASSGTGQGRNEQYF. The CDR3, as DNA: TGTGCCAGCTCCGGCACCGGGCAGGGAAGGAACGAGCAGTACTTC.

V gene TRBV5-6 combines with J gene TRBJ1-2; the D gene is possibly TRBD1 (6 bases). The germline V and J ends were trimmed by 6 bases and 4 bases, with 10 bases remaining between them. CDR3 length equals 12 residues. Germline values: CDR1 SGHDT, CDR2 YYEEEE. For the CDR3, the DNA is TGTGCCAGCACCATGGACAGCTATGGCTACACCTTC. Its translation is CASTMDSYGYTF.

J is TRBJ2-7 and V is TRBV6-5, with 11 positions matching TRBD2. J was trimmed by 6 bases and V by 0 bases; bases with no gene match: 7. The CDR3 spans 16 residues. Germline loops: CDR1 MNHEY, CDR2 SVGAGI. Written as DNA, the CDR3 is TGTGCCAGCAGTTACTCTAGCGCTAGCGGGAGGTCCGAGCAGTACTTC. Protein sequence: CASSYSSASGRSEQYF.

This chain uses TRBV18 with TRBJ2-3; TRBD2 matches at 10 bases. CDR1 and CDR2 from the germline V gene are KGHSH and LQKENI. The V gene end was trimmed by 3 bases and the J gene end by 0 bases; junction bases not matched to a gene: 3. The CDR3 has 16 amino acids. The CDR3 sequence: CASSPPGLASTDTQYF. The DNA of the CDR3 is TGTGCCAGCTCACCGCCGGGACTAGCGAGCACAGATACGCAGTATTTT.

CDR3 coding DNA: TGTGCCAGCAGTGAAGCGGAGCGGCTCACCTTC. Its translation is CASSEAERLTF. The chain links TRBV2 to TRBJ1-2; no definite D call. Germline CDR1 is SNHLY and CDR2 is FYNNEI. The CDR3 covers 11 residues. Trimming cost V 0 bases and J 13 bases, with 9 bases left between them.

The chain uses TRBV15 and TRBJ2-2; D is undetermined. CDR3 size: 15 residues. Germline CDR1 LNHNV, CDR2 YYDKDF (reference sequence). Trimming took 0 bases from V and 0 from J, leaving 5 bases between them. The DNA of the CDR3 is TGTGCCACCAGCAGAGATCTTACGAACACCGGGGAGCTGTTTTTT. Protein sequence: CATSRDLTNTGELFF.

The CDR3 coding sequence is TGCGCCAGCAGCTGGACAGGGGGCGATGGGAACACTGAAGCTTTCTTT. This encodes CASSWTGGDGNTEAFF. This chain joins TRBV5-1 and TRBJ1-1, with TRBD1 matching 11 bases. The CDR3 is 16 amino acids. The V gene end was trimmed by 3 bases and the J gene end by 1 base; junction bases not matched to a gene: 5. The germline V gene has CDR1 SGHRS and CDR2 YFSETQ.

The gene calls are TRBV19 and TRBJ2-2; 8 bases fit TRBD1. V gave up 1 base and J gave up 6 bases; unmatched junction bases: 4. Germline lookup yields CDR1 LNHDA and CDR2 SQIVND (reference sequence). There are 15 residues in the CDR3. The CDR3 here is CASSIAAQGAGELFF. The CDR3 bases are TGTGCCAGTAGTATAGCGGCACAGGGGGCCGGGGAGCTGTTTTTT.

The chain joins TRBV9 to TRBJ2-1; D possibly corresponds to TRBD1 (7 bases). CDR1 is SGDLS, CDR2 YYNGEE, per germline. Trimming pared 7 bases from V and 8 bases from J, leaving 16 bases between. This CDR3 spans 13 amino acids. As DNA, the CDR3 is TGTGCCAGCGCACTGTCAGGGGGGTATGAGCAGTTCTTC. It codes for CASALSGGYEQFF. Combining the CDR3 with reference TRBV9 and TRBJ2-1 gives the whole variable domain DSGVTQTPKHLITATGQRVTLRCSPRSGDLSVYWYQQSLDQGLQFLIQYYNGEERAKGNILERFSAQQFPDLHSELNLSSLELGDSALYFCASALSGGYEQFFGPGTRLTVL.

V gene TRBV29-1 combines with J gene TRBJ2-3; the D is unclear. CDR3 size: 13 residues. V lost 4 bases, J lost 2 bases, and 10 bases lay in between. CDR1 is SQVTM and CDR2 is ANQGSEA in the germline V gene. The CDR3 sequence is CSVAIGYTDTQYF. DNA of the CDR3: TGCAGCGTTGCCATCGGTTACACAGATACGCAGTATTTT.

The gene calls are TRBV30 and TRBJ1-1; 7 nucleotides agree with TRBD1. V dropped 5 bases and J dropped 7; count of bases not matched to a gene: 13. Germline V gives CDR1 GTSNPN, CDR2 SVGIG (reference sequence). The CDR3 loop spans 14 amino acids. CDR3 in amino acids: CAWGGDRAALEAFF. CDR3 in DNA: TGTGCCTGGGGAGGAGACAGGGCTGCTCTTGAAGCTTTCTTT. The variable domain in full, completed from reference TRBV30 and TRBJ1-1, reads SQTIHQWPATLVQPVGSPLSLECTVEGTSNPNLYWYRQAAGRGLQLLFYSVGIGQISSEVPQNLSASRPQDRQFILSSKKLLLSDSGFYLCAWGGDRAALEAFFGQGTRLTVV.

The J gene is TRBJ2-3, the V gene TRBV9, with 9 bases matching TRBD2. The ends lost 3 bases at V and 5 bases at J; junction bases unmatched: 10. Germline CDR1 reads SGDLS; CDR2 reads YYNGEE. This CDR3 has 16 amino acids. CDR3 residues: CASSASTGLAIDTQYF. The CDR3 nucleotides read TGTGCCAGCAGCGCCTCAACGGGACTAGCAATAGATACGCAGTATTTT.

The chain has TRBV6-6 and TRBJ1-1; D might be TRBD1 (5 bases). Germline CDR1 reads MNHNY; CDR2 reads SVGAGI (reference sequence). CDR3 length equals 13 residues. Here the CDR3 reads CAARRGENTEAFF. CDR3 DNA: TGTGCTGCTAGACGGGGGGAGAACACTGAAGCTTTCTTT.

V is TRBV6-6 and J is TRBJ2-7; 9 bases are a match to TRBD1. CDR3 length equals 15 residues. Trimming took 7 bases from V and 5 from J; bases not matched to a gene: 12. From germline, CDR1 is MNHNY and CDR2 SVGAGI (reference sequence). CDR3: CASTSPDRGFDEQYF. The CDR3 nucleotides read TGTGCCAGCACTTCTCCGGACAGGGGATTTGACGAGCAGTACTTC.

V usage is TRBV6-1 and J usage is TRBJ2-5, with TRBD2 matching 14 bases. Unmatched junction bases numbered 8, after V lost 4 bases and J lost 1 base. Germline values: CDR1 MNHNS, CDR2 SASEGT. This CDR3 contains 18 residues. The CDR3 sequence: CASSGGGTSGSTQETQYF. The CDR3 region has the DNA TGTGCCAGCAGTGGCGGGGGGACTAGCGGGAGCACCCAAGAGACCCAGTACTTC.

This chain uses TRBV7-3 with TRBJ2-4; TRBD1 matches 8 bases. CDR3 length: 14 residues. Germline V gene lookup returns CDR1 SGHTA and CDR2 FQGTGA. The J segment lost 9 bases and the V segment lost 5 bases, leaving 9 bases of the junction unmatched. CDR3 in DNA: TGTGCCAGCAGCCCCGACAGGGGAAGGGGCATTCAGTACTTC. Translated, it gives CASSPDRGRGIQYF.

The CDR3 here is CAWSVQLGSYEQYF. The CDR3 DNA sequence: TGTGCCTGGAGTGTACAACTAGGGTCCTACGAGCAGTACTTC. The V call is TRBV30, the J call TRBJ2-7; possible D gene TRBD2, 5 bases. The germline V gene has CDR1 GTSNPN and CDR2 SVGIG (reference sequence). There are 14 residues in the CDR3. V was cut by 0 bases and J by 1 base, with 10 bases left in between. Based on the CDR3 plus reference TRBV30 and TRBJ2-7, the full variable domain is SQTIHQWPATLVQPVGSPLSLECTVEGTSNPNLYWYRQAAGRGLQLLFYSVGIGQISSEVPQNLSASRPQDRQFILSSKKLLLSDSGFYLCAWSVQLGSYEQYFGPGTRLTVT.

As DNA, the CDR3 is TGTGCCAGCAGTTTGCGTCTAGGCGGGGACACAGATACGCAGTATTTT. Translated, it gives CASSLRLGGDTDTQYF. V usage is TRBV5-8 and J usage is TRBJ2-3, with D possibly being TRBD2 (6 bases). Trimming left V 5 bases short and J 2 bases short, with 18 bases between. CDR1 and CDR2 from the germline V gene are SGHTS and YDEGEE. The CDR3 contains 16 residues.

This chain joins TRBV30 and TRBJ1-6; 7 bases map to TRBD1. Germline CDR1 is GTSNPN and CDR2 is SVGIG (reference sequence). There are 15 residues in the CDR3. J lost 6 bases, V lost 3 bases, and 8 bases had no gene match. CDR3 amino acids: CAWRGSTGVNSPLHF. The CDR3 bases are TGTGCCTGGAGAGGGTCCACAGGGGTTAATTCACCCCTCCACTTT. Based on the CDR3 plus reference TRBV30 and TRBJ1-6, the full variable domain is SQTIHQWPATLVQPVGSPLSLECTVEGTSNPNLYWYRQAAGRGLQLLFYSVGIGQISSEVPQNLSASRPQDRQFILSSKKLLLSDSGFYLCAWRGSTGVNSPLHFGNGTRLTVT.

This chain uses TRBV19 with TRBJ1-4; TRBD1 might be the D (6 bases). CDR1 and CDR2 from the germline V gene are LNHDA and SQIVND (reference sequence). The V and J ends lost 6 bases and 7 bases respectively, with 15 bases between them. The CDR3 spans 14 residues. The CDR3 protein is CASSPTGPREKLFF. The DNA of the CDR3 is TGTGCCAGTAGCCCGACAGGACCTCGTGAAAAACTGTTTTTT.